This T cell receptor beta chain is drawn from a study of cytomegalovirus exposure and HLA in healthy donors (dated 2017 in TCRdb). Background for the entire study: According to an earlier analysis of 550 to 750 of the donors, some 170 million T cells yielded 117 million unique TCR beta sequences and 250 to 350 Gb of sequence data. A later genetic analysis used genome-wide SNP genotypes for 398 of the 666 donors, treating that subset as a discovery cohort. To predict cytomegalovirus infection status, the study combined high-throughput TCR immunosequencing, statistical association of individual TCRs with disease status, and machine learning. A handful of DR-DQ haplotypes were handled as single units for association and clustering because linkage in the cohort was strong. An earlier analysis of fewer than 750 of the donors used high-throughput TCR beta sequencing to judge whether each TCR beta V gene segment behaved as functional or pseudogenic. On average, roughly 240,000 unique TCR beta nucleotide sequences were sequenced per donor among 398 genotyped donors of the cohort, with roughly 20% of those sequences being non-productive. The number of donors typed differed by locus, with about 629-640 for A, B, C, DRB1 and DQB1, more than 500 for DQA1, 606 for DPA1, and some 440 for DPB1. Besides the first cohort of around 670 subjects, a separate validation cohort made up of roughly 120 different subjects was used. All discovery cohort repertoires had been generated using a single sequencing platform. Rather than drawing on any new phenotypic data, the later analysis identified candidate immune exposures from TCR beta sequences and the way those sequences occurred across donors. Of the 300 to 450 genotyped donors, 81% fell in the genetic ancestry cluster associated with self-reported Caucasian donors. The T cell repertoires of around 730 subjects were profiled by immunosequencing and related to cytomegalovirus serostatus. Donor age, sex, ethnicity and CMV serostatus were collected together with the repertoire data. Class I and class II HLA loci were covered by the typing at four-digit resolution. The aim of the study was to test whether cataloging public T cell receptors could identify signatures of past pathogen exposure. An early release that covered fewer than 800 HLA-typed donors contained 250 to 350 gigabases of sequencing data and about 84 million unique TCR sequences. To study patterns of TCR occurrence, a later analysis re-analyzed previously published TCR beta repertoires from just over 650 donors and added high-resolution HLA genotyping.

The full study reports these points: In a later analysis, several top co-occurrence clusters were reported to appear linked to parvovirus B19, influenza, CMV and Epstein-Barr virus. A cluster of highly shared sequence variants was judged likely to represent a technical artifact of the sequencing pipeline. An earlier analysis of 587 of the donors showed that most TCR beta V segments appeared in productive rearrangements either about 87% or about 30% of the time, which broadly matched IMGT annotations. Presence/absence analyses assumed roughly uniform sequencing depth across donors, an assumption that may not hold. When HLA alleles, especially DR and DQ, strongly co-occurred, TCR associations were difficult to assign to individual alleles. For the cohort, immune exposure information was limited to CMV serostatus. Compared with equally common non-associated chains, HLA-associated TCR beta chains in a later analysis were more clonally expanded and had lower generation probabilities. A further reported finding was that TCR beta sequences accurately predicted the HLA-A and HLA-B alleles for most subjects in the first cohort. Some IMGT-functional V segments, including TRBV6-2 and TRBV6-3, could not be distinguished by the 87-base-pair reads and were therefore excluded. Across donors, most TCR sequences were observed very rarely, whereas some public TCRs were present in many individuals. A later analysis found that most CMV-associated TCR beta chains appeared HLA-restricted, with HLA associations seemingly driven largely by CMV exposure. Because HLA typing was unavailable for some donors at each locus, only the typed subset was used in association tests. Correlated functional status among segregating V segments might reflect linkage disequilibrium, but an unknown experimental factor could not be ruled out. Compared with the approximately 670-donor mean, donors in an Asian-associated ancestry cluster had fewer N-insertions in productive TCRs, according to a later genetic analysis. In the study, approximately 160 TCR beta chains were listed as associated with cytomegalovirus. In this cohort, only TCR beta chains were sequenced, and detectable features were limited by the absence of alpha or paired-chain data. A later genetic analysis associated a missense DCLRE1C variant with V-gene and J-gene trimming of TCR beta chains, and an independent cohort replicated the association. In a later analysis, the rate of TCR association differed among HLA loci, with DRB1 alleles having the most associated TCRs and HLA-C alleles having the fewest. Specific HLA alleles were associated with 18,000 or so TCR beta sequences at a false discovery rate of 0.05 in a later analysis. According to the authors, the approach could potentially be generalized to other disease states and immunological phenotypes. The classifier was reported to diagnose cytomegalovirus status with high specificity and sensitivity in both the original cohort and the validation cohort. Three of the identified cytomegalovirus-associated TCR beta chains were confirmed in vitro to be specific for cytomegalovirus antigens. Roughly 17 rarely observed V segments, including chromosome 9 orphons, were excluded from the earlier analysis of about 610 of the donors because counts were too low.

The library was built by means of the immunoSEQ multiplex PCR assay. The multiplex PCR relied on a mix of 60 forward primers for TCR Vbeta segments and 13 reverse primers for TCR Jbeta segments. A multiplex PCR assay on genomic DNA amplified the CDR3 region of rearranged TCR beta genes. The Illumina HiSeq System was used to sequence the amplified TCR beta libraries as 87-base-pair reads. On the authors' methods: A later analysis tallied 70 million to 100 million unique TCR beta chains across the 666 repertoires, and approximately 11 million of those chains were shared by two or more donors. A nearest-neighbor algorithm error-corrected the raw reads and collapsed the reads into unique sequences, merging closely related sequences to remove PCR and sequencing errors. Alignment of CDR3 sequences to IMGT reference sequences was used to assign V, D and J gene segments. For a sequence to be retained, at least a six-nucleotide match to both a V gene segment and a J gene segment was required. A rearrangement was called productive if the CDR3 had no stop codons and remained in frame with V and J, and every other rearrangement was called non-productive. CDR3 was defined by IMGT convention, running from the second conserved V-encoded cysteine to the conserved J-encoded phenylalanine. The earlier analysis of 500 to 600 of the donors excluded sequences that lacked an unambiguous match to a single V gene segment. An earlier analysis of several hundred of the donors called V segments functional above 56.7% productive rearrangements and segregating when the between-donor standard deviation exceeded 5%. A statistical classification framework was built for diagnosing cytomegalovirus status from the catalog of TCR beta chain sequences. In a later analysis, V and J genes were assigned by comparing TCR nucleotide sequences against IMGT/GENE-DB human TR gene sequences. Using the TCRdist pipeline, a later analysis assigned CDR3 sequences along with most-parsimonious VDJ recombination scenarios. In a later analysis, each TCR beta chain was defined by its CDR3 amino acid sequence together with its V-gene family, and reads lacking a unique V-gene family were excluded. As a way to deal with suspected cross-contamination and a sequencing artifact, a later analysis dropped 500 to 700 nucleotide sequences that were highly shared and had low generation probability. In a later analysis, a clonal expansion index for each public chain was calculated from normalized within-repertoire ranks of inferred template counts. In a later analysis, generation probabilities were computed with a VDJ recombination model fitted to out-of-frame rearrangements, and the resulting probabilities were checked against IGoR. In a later analysis, hypergeometric tests were used to score TCR-TCR, TCR-HLA and TCR-CMV co-occurrence, with a repertoire-size bias correction applied to TCR pairs. In a later analysis, false discovery rates were estimated by permuting HLA or CMV assignments 20 times. In a later analysis, co-occurring TCRs were grouped using DBSCAN, and TCRdist sequence similarity was added for clustering within HLA-allele-positive subsets. Repertoires with fewer than 30,000 or more than 120,000 public chains were left out of co-occurrence clustering, as were about 5 repertoires with anomalous nucleotide sharing. This immuneACCESS table, as held by TCRdb, lists in-frame sequences with V and J called but not all clones. Of the missing ones, under half trace to an unresolved V gene in checked studies; the others have no known cause. V and J calls and clone size are as listed in that table; D and trimming were resolved from the DNA. Here the sample has 160,000 or so clones; more than 60% occur a single time. The top ten constitute about 7.7% of the sample.

The cohort comprised 666 healthy bone marrow donors. Cohort members were all nominally healthy when sampled, although unrecorded immune exposures were likely present. The donor tested CMV seropositive and was one of the 289 seropositive cohort members. A peripheral blood sample was collected from each donor, and TCR beta sequencing was performed on peripheral blood mononuclear cells. The Qiagen DNeasy Blood Extraction Kit was used to extract genomic DNA from the blood cell samples. V and J are truncated by 1 base and 1 base respectively, leaving an intervening sequence of 10 bases. From the germline V gene (reference sequence), CDR1 is LNHDA and CDR2 is SQIVND. The CDR3 sequence holds 15 residues, the cysteine and phenylalanine included. Only CDR3 DNA remains: 45 bases, in frame from the first base. On this clone: Its target antigen remains unknown. No base-level quality is on record; no much larger clone is a single base apart.

The sequence was obtained from a woman between 40 and 55 years old in good health and CMV-seropositive. Here the chain combines TRBV19 and TRBJ1-1, and perhaps TRBD1 as D gene, on 5 matching bases. Sequenced input: PBMCs. Here is the DNA: TGTGCCAGTAGTATAGTTGTCAGGGAGAACACTGAAGCTTTCTTT. Protein translation: CASSIVVRENTEAFF.